The 13 T cell receptor beta chains below were found in one sample sequenced in a study of T cell responses to AZD1222 COVID-19 vaccine. Sequencing used immunoSEQ multiplex PCR; TCRdb keeps in-frame clones, though not all of them. The sample lists over 150,000 clones, 80% to 95% occurring once. The sample consisted of peripheral blood, taken on day 0 of AZD1222 vaccination. The receptor source for this set is an adult in good health.

About this clone itself: This CDR3 is also generated by other DNA sequences in the sample. The rearrangement joins TRBV20-1 to TRBJ2-5; D remains unclear. Germline V gives CDR1 DFQATT, CDR2 SNEGSKA (reference sequence). Trimming removed 0 bases from V and 5 bases from J, with 4 bases in between. CDR3 length: 11 amino acids. CDR3 nucleotides: TGCAGTGCTAGAGATCGGGAGACCCAGTACTTC. It is translated as CSARDRETQYF.

This clone came up once. The chain links TRBV4-2 to TRBJ1-6; 9 bases agree with TRBD1. Germline CDR1 LGHNA, CDR2 YNFKEQ. V shed 3 bases, J shed 8 bases, and the junction held 5 bases outside the gene matches. The length of the CDR3 is 15 residues. CDR3 DNA: TGTGCCAGCAGCCAGGGGACAGGGAATGATTCACCCCTCCACTTT. The encoded protein is CASSQGTGNDSPLHF.

The chain uses TRBV13 and TRBJ1-6; D is perhaps TRBD1 (5 bases). V was clipped by 3 bases and J by 0 bases, with 9 bases between them. Germline CDR1 is PRHDT and CDR2 is FYEKMQ (reference sequence). The CDR3 has 16 residues. The CDR3 sequence is CASSLGPSSYNSPLHF. CDR3 DNA sequence: TGTGCCAGCAGCTTGGGACCGAGCTCCTATAATTCACCCCTCCACTTT. The complete variable domain, with remaining parts taken from reference TRBV13 and TRBJ1-6, reads AAGVIQSPRHLIKEKRETATLKCYPIPRHDTVYWYQQGPGQDPQFLISFYEKMQSDKGSIPDRFSAQQFSDYHSELNMSSLELGDSALYFCASSLGPSSYNSPLHFGNGTRLTVT.

The rearrangement links TRBV7-9 to TRBJ1-3; D may be TRBD1 (6 bases). In germline, CDR1 is SEHNR, CDR2 FQNEAQ (reference sequence). V was trimmed by 1 base and J by 6 bases, leaving 13 bases between them. The CDR3 covers 15 residues. In DNA, the CDR3 is TGTGCCAGCAGCTTAGTACAGGGCGACGCAAACACCATATATTTT. It translates to CASSLVQGDANTIYF.

The rearrangement uses TRBV19 and TRBJ1-1, with D possibly TRBD1 on 6 matching bases. V gave up 3 bases and J gave up 6 bases, with 20 bases separating them. The CDR3 sequence is 16 residues long. Looked up from germline, CDR1 is LNHDA and CDR2 is SQIVND (reference sequence). CDR3 sequence: CASSMGPGEFSAEAFF. DNA of the CDR3: TGTGCCAGTAGTATGGGCCCAGGGGAGTTTTCGGCTGAAGCTTTCTTT.

V and J are TRBV4-3 and TRBJ2-7; D call uncertain. Germline lookup yields CDR1 LGHNA and CDR2 YSLEER. The CDR3 totals 13 residues. Trimming left V 0 bases short and J 5 bases short, with 8 bases between. In DNA, the CDR3 is TGCGCCAGCAGCCAAGATGTGTGGGACGAGCAGTACGTC. Amino acids: CASSQDVWDEQYV.

The V gene is TRBV13, the J gene TRBJ1-3; D uncertain. This CDR3 is 13 amino acids long. Per the germline V gene, CDR1 is PRHDT and CDR2 is FYEKMQ (reference sequence). V gave up 5 bases and J gave up 1 base, with 6 bases separating them. Here the CDR3 DNA reads TGTGCCAGCAGCACGCTTTCTGGAAACACCATATATTTT. Protein sequence: CASSTLSGNTIYF.

This clone was seen just once. V is TRBV7-2 and J is TRBJ1-4; 7 nucleotides line up with TRBD1. V dropped 6 bases and J dropped 6; count of bases not matched to a gene: 7. The CDR3 is made up of 14 amino acids. CDR1 and CDR2 from the germline V gene are SGHTA and FQGNSA. CDR3 coding DNA: TGTGCCAGCAGTTATACAGGGGTAGATGAAAAACTGTTTTTT. This codes for CASSYTGVDEKLFF. Full variable domain (rest looked up from reference TRBV7-2 and TRBJ1-4): GAGVSQSPSNKVTEKGKDVELRCDPISGHTALYWYRQSLGQGLEFLIYFQGNSAPDKSGLPSDRFSAERTGGSVSTLTIQRTQQEDSAVYLCASSYTGVDEKLFFGSGTQLSVL.

The chain employs TRBV18 and TRBJ1-5; no firm D call. The CDR3 runs 15 residues. The germline V gene has CDR1 KGHSH and CDR2 LQKENI. With 3 bases removed from V and 2 bases from J, the gap between germline ends came to 11 bases. CDR3 sequence reads: CASSPSPVGNQPQHF. The CDR3 nucleotides are TGTGCCAGCTCACCGTCCCCGGTCGGCAATCAGCCCCAGCATTTT.

The rearrangement joins TRBV6-5 to TRBJ1-1, with 7 bases matching TRBD1. The CDR3 totals 15 residues. J was trimmed by 5 bases and V by 0 bases; bases with no gene match: 6. Germline V gives CDR1 MNHEY, CDR2 SVGAGI. The CDR3 loop reads CASSYSTGSKTEAFF. The CDR3 DNA is TGTGCCAGCAGTTACTCGACAGGGAGTAAGACTGAAGCTTTCTTT.

This clone came up a few times. The CDR3 loop is CASSLPGGHNEQFF. The DNA for the CDR3 is TGTGCCAGTAGTCTCCCCGGGGGGCACAATGAGCAGTTCTTC. This chain uses TRBV19 with TRBJ2-1; a weak D match, TRBD2 (7 bases). This CDR3 has 14 residues. V lost 5 bases and J 5 bases, leaving 13 bases between the germline ends. Germline values: CDR1 LNHDA, CDR2 SQIVND (reference sequence). Variable domain in full (rest from reference TRBV19 and TRBJ2-1): DGGITQSPKYLFRKEGQNVTLSCEQNLNHDAMYWYRQDPGQGLRLIYYSQIVNDFQKGDIAEGYSVSREKKESFPLTVTSAQKNPTAFYLCASSLPGGHNEQFFGPGTRLTVL.

This sequence joins TRBV2 and TRBJ1-1; no firm D call. The CDR3 contains 14 residues. V was shortened by 5 bases and J by 1 base, with 11 bases between the two germline ends. Germline V gene data show CDR1 as SNHLY and CDR2 as FYNNEI. The CDR3 DNA sequence: TGTGCCAGCAGTATTTTCTCCTCGAACACTGAAGCTTTCTTT. This translates into CASSIFSSNTEAFF. The full variable domain, with the rest looked up from reference TRBV2 and TRBJ1-1, is EPEVTQTPSHQVTQMGQEVILRCVPISNHLYFYWYRQILGQKVEFLVSFYNNEISEKSEIFDDQFSVERPDGSNFTLKIRSTKLEDSAMYFCASSIFSSNTEAFFGQGTRLTVV.

To note about this clone: This specimen includes other DNA sequences encoding the same CDR3. The CDR3: CSVSPDTQYF. For the CDR3, the DNA is TGCAGCGTTTCTCCAGATACGCAGTATTTT. J is TRBJ2-3 and V is TRBV29-1; no clear D gene. From germline, CDR1 is SQVTM and CDR2 ANQGSEA. This CDR3 contains 10 residues. The ends were cut back, 5 bases at V and 4 bases at J, with 4 bases in the middle.